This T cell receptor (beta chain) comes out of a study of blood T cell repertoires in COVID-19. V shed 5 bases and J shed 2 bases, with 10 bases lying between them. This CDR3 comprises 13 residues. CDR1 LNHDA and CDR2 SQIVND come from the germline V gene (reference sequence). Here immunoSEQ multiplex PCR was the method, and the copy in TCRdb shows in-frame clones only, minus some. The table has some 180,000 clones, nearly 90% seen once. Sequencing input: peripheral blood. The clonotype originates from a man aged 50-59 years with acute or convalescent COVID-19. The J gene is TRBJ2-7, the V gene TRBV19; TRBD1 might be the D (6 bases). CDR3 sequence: CASSDRDTYEQYF. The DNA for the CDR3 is TGTGCCAGTAGTGACCGGGACACCTACGAGCAGTACTTC.